This record covers a single T cell receptor beta chain. Its antigen remains unidentified. The CDR3 contains 16 residues. The V end was cut by 2 bases, the J end by 4 bases, with 15 bases between. The V gene's germline CDR1 is SGHAT and CDR2 FQNNGV. These data belong to a study of cytomegalovirus exposure and HLA in healthy donors. Findings and caveats of the study: Analysis was performed later, and it showed HLA-associated TCR beta chains to be more clonally expanded than equally common others.

With 60 Vbeta and 13 Jbeta primers, the PCR was carried out. TCRdb's copy holds only in-frame clones and misses some; the assay was immunoSEQ multiplex PCR. The sample has about 150,000 clones, less than 90% seen once; the top ten hold 2% to 3%. This TCR was recovered from a boy between 2 and 10 years old in good health and CMV-seronegative. The V and J genes are TRBV11-2 and TRBJ1-3; D is possibly TRBD1 (5 bases). Sample: PBMCs. The chain's CDR3 is CASSLRGGARGNTIYF. DNA of the CDR3: TGTGCCAGCAGCTTACGAGGTGGGGCGAGAGGAAACACCATATATTTT. Full variable domain (outside the CDR3, taken from reference TRBV11-2 and TRBJ1-3): EAGVAQSPRYKIIEKRQSVAFWCNPISGHATLYWYQQILGQGPKLLIQFQNNGVVDDSQLPKDRFSAERLKGVDSTLKIQPAKLEDSAVYLCASSLRGGARGNTIYFGEGSWLTVV.